The 7 T cell receptor beta chains in this list originate from one sample, sequenced in a study of blood T cells in healthy people across ages. A sample-barcoded 5' primer and a J-beta primer mix were used in a second PCR of roughly 6 to 11 cycles. TCRdb passed the 5' RACE reads through MiXCR, listing each CDR3 protein once. The sample shows just over 1 million distinct CDR3 sequences, around 43% of them seen only once. The sequenced sample consisted of blood. The receptor source for this set is an older woman in good health.

A few counts support this clonotype. The gene calls are TRBV12-3 or TRBV12-4 and TRBJ1-2, with 12 bases aligning to TRBD1. This CDR3 has 13 amino acids. Germline trimming cut 7 bases from V and 7 bases from J; bases unmatched to any gene: 4. CDR3 protein: CASKGQGASGYTF. DNA for the CDR3: TGTGCCAGCAAGGGACAGGGGGCGTCTGGCTACACCTTC.

The J gene is TRBJ2-1, the V gene TRBV25-1, with D perhaps matching TRBD2 (6 bases). Per germline, CDR1 MGHDK and CDR2 SYGVNS. V lost 4 bases and J 0 bases, leaving 13 bases between the germline ends. This CDR3 contains 16 residues. For the CDR3, the DNA is TGTGCCAGCAGTGCAATAGCGGCAAGCTCCTACAATGAGCAGTTCTTC. Its translation is CASSAIAASSYNEQFF. Looking up the rest from reference TRBV25-1 and TRBJ2-1 gives the full variable domain: EADIYQTPRYLVIGTGKKITLECSQTMGHDKMYWYQQDPGMELHLIHYSYGVNSTEKGDLSSESTVSRIRTEHFPLTLESARPSHTSQYLCASSAIAASSYNEQFFGPGTRLTVL.

This chain uses TRBV9 with TRBJ2-7; 9 bases line up with TRBD1. The J call may be incorrect, as the DNA end agrees better with TRBJ2-5. This CDR3 contains 15 residues. CDR1 and CDR2 from the germline V gene are SGDLS and YYNGEE. The CDR3 DNA sequence: TGTGCCAGCAGCGCCACCGGGACAGGGCAAGAGACCCAGTACTTC. Translated, it gives CASSATGTGQETQYF.

The chain couples TRBV20-1 to TRBJ2-7; D unclear. This CDR3 has 13 amino acids. Germline V gene lookup returns CDR1 DFQATT and CDR2 SNEGSKA (reference sequence). Trimming shortened V by 4 bases and J by 4 bases, and 14 bases separated the two germline ends. Here the CDR3 DNA reads TGCAGTGCTACTGGTAGATGGGGTTACGAGCAGTACTTC. It is translated as CSATGRWGYEQYF.

This clonotype was counted only a few times. The V and J genes are TRBV20-1 and TRBJ2-3; the D gene is possibly TRBD2 (5 bases). CDR1 is DFQATT and CDR2 is SNEGSKA in the germline V gene (reference sequence). CDR3 length equals 16 residues. The V end lost 0 bases, the J end lost 2 bases, and 15 bases lay between the germline ends. The DNA for the CDR3 is TGCAGTGCTAGAGATAGGGCTAGCTCGGTCACAGATACGCAGTATTTT. This codes for CSARDRASSVTDTQYF.

The chain couples TRBV5-1 to TRBJ1-5; maybe TRBD1 (6 bases). From germline, CDR1 is SGHRS and CDR2 YFSETQ. This CDR3 spans 14 amino acids. V was clipped by 4 bases and J by 1 base, with 9 bases between them. CDR3 amino acids: CASSTGMSNQPQHF. CDR3 in DNA: TGCGCCAGCAGCACAGGGATGAGCAATCAGCCCCAGCATTTT.

The chain couples TRBV5-1 to TRBJ2-7, with 7 bases fitting TRBD1. The CDR3 contains 13 residues. Losses at the gene ends were 6 bases for V and 4 bases for J; bases not matched to a gene: 7. The germline V gene has CDR1 SGHRS and CDR2 YFSETQ. In DNA form, the CDR3 reads TGCGCCAGCACTACAGGGGAAGGTTACGAGCAGTACTTC. Translating gives CASTTGEGYEQYF.